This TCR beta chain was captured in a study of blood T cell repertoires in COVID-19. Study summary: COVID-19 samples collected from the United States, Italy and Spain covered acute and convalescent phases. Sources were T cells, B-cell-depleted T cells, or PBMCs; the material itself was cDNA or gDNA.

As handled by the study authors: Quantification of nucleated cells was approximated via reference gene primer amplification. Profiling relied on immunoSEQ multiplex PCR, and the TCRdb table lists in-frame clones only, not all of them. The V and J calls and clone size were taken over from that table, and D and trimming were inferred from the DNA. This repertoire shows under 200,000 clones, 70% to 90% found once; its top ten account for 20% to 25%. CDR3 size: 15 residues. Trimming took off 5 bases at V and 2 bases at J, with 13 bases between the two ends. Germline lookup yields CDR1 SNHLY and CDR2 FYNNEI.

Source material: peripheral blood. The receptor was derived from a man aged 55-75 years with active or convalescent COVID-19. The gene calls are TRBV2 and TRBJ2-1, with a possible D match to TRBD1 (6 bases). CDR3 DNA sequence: TGTGCCAGCAGTCGGACAGTTAGTGCCTACAATGAGCAGTTCTTC. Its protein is CASSRTVSAYNEQFF.